Reported below is one TCR beta chain. This clone has a handful of counts. Its antigen target is currently unknown. Per-base quality was not reported, and no clone a single base away is much larger than it. Counted from cysteine to phenylalanine, this CDR3 has 13 amino acids. Here the CDR3 DNA is all that survives: 39 bases in frame from base 1. V and J are truncated by 0 bases and 2 bases respectively, leaving an intervening sequence of 3 bases. In the germline V gene, CDR1 corresponds to SGHTA and CDR2 to FQGTGA. The data were obtained in a study of OX40 agonist ivuxolimab in advanced cancers. About the study as a whole: The costimulatory receptor OX40 (CD134) was targeted by ivuxolimab, a fully human IgG2 agonistic monoclonal antibody. Three dose-escalation patients achieved partial responses, one with hepatocellular carcinoma and two with cutaneous melanoma. In the dose-escalation cohort, approximately 82% of patients were male, and the mean age was approximately 60 years, with a range of about 20 to 90. The point of sequencing TCRbeta in the periphery was to test whether ivuxolimab changed TCR sequence diversity and drove clonal T-cell expansion. The paper reports the monotherapy dose-escalation portion (N of about 47 patients) of the phase I ivuxolimab trial. Intravenous ivuxolimab was administered to patients every 2 weeks at six dose levels: 0.01, 0.1, 0.3, 1.5, 3 and 10 mg/kg. Of the 50 or so patients in dose escalation, 19 had hepatocellular carcinoma, approximately 15 had melanoma, 9 had renal cell carcinoma and 9 had head and neck cancer. Patients were allowed to have had prior anti-PD-1, anti-PD-L1 or anti-CTLA-4 therapy, and approximately 43% of the dose-escalation patients had previously received checkpoint inhibitors.

Patients with a history of autoimmune disease or receiving systemic immunosuppression were excluded from the trial. Peripheral blood for TCR sequencing was collected from all dose cohorts at baseline, on cycle 4 day 1, and on cycle 7 day 1. The samples were taken from a phase I, first-in-human, multicenter, open-label dose-escalation trial of ivuxolimab. Adults with locally advanced or metastatic head and neck squamous cell, hepatocellular, melanoma or renal cell carcinoma were enrolled in the trial. Before TCR sequencing, CD4+ T cells and CD8+ T cells were sorted from peripheral blood as separate populations. Beyond this particular receptor, the publication reports: Low levels of normalized T-cell clonal expansion were also seen in some patients who did not respond. At doses from 0.1 to 3.0 mg/kg, clonal expansion was seen in both CD4+ and CD8+ blood T cells between baseline and week 6. On average, CD8+ T cells showed more expanded clones than CD4+ T cells after ivuxolimab. Which antigens the clonally expanded peripheral T cells were specific for was not determined. In partial responders in the 0.1-3.0 mg/kg groups, normalized peripheral clonal expansion was found to be among the lowest, especially among CD8+ T cells.

Genomic DNA was extracted from sorted cells for sequencing of the TCRbeta CDR3 region. The immunoSEQ Assay was used to sequence the TCRbeta CDR3 regions. Not all clones reach the TCRdb copy of this immuneACCESS table, which keeps in-frame sequences only. Checked studies attribute under half of the gap to unresolved V genes and leave the rest unexplained. The sample data list about 93,000 clones, and roughly nine tenths of these were observed just once. Around 0.54% of the sample lies in the top ten. Recombination linked TRBV7-3 to TRBJ2-3; the D gene is unclear. The material was CD4+ or CD8+ T cells sorted from blood, obtained in a trial of the OX40 agonist ivuxolimab. This receptor was taken from an adult with an advanced solid tumor such as melanoma, head and neck, liver or kidney cancer. The CDR3 region: CASSLTYTDTQYF. The DNA sequence follows: TGTGCCAGCAGCTTAACCTACACAGATACGCAGTATTTT.